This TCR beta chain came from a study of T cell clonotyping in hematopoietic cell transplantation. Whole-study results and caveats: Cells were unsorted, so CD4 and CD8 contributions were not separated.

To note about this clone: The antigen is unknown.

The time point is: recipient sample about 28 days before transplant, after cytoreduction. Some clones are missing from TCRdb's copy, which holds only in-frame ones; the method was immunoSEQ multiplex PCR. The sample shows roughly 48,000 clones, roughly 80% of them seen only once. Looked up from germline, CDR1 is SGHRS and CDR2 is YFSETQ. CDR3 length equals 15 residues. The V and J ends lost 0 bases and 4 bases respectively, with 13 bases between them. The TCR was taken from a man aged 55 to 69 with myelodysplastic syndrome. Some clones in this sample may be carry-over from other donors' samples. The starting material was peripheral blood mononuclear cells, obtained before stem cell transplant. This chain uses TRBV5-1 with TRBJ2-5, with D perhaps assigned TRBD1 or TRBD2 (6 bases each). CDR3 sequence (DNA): TGCGCCAGCAGCTTGGATCCGAGGGGGGCAGAGACCCAGTACTTC. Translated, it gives CASSLDPRGAETQYF.